The 15 T cell receptor beta chains below were found in one sample sequenced in a study of blood T cells in healthy people across ages (dated by TCRdb to between 2015 and 2017). Libraries were constructed by 5' RACE. TCRdb lists the instrument as Illumina HiSeq 2500. A second roughly 7 to 11 cycle PCR used a sample-barcoded 5' primer and a J-beta primer mix. TCRdb reprocessed the public reads (quality trimming at Q25 with fastp, clone calling with MiXCR) and kept in-frame beta chains. Each entry merges the rows of one CDR3 protein and shows their most common DNA and genes. The sample yields 800,000 to 950,000 distinct CDR3 sequences; 29% were counted once. The biggest ten clones account for 9.5% to 13% of the sample. The sample was also linked to a second study, of T cells of mothers and their children.

Input material: blood. The receptors were sampled from a woman aged 40 to 50 in good health.

This clonotype was counted a single time. The rearrangement joins TRBV19 to TRBJ1-2, with 9 bases that match TRBD1. Trimming at V came to 5 bases and at J to 3 bases, leaving 4 bases not matched to a gene. This CDR3 is 14 amino acids long. From germline, CDR1 is LNHDA and CDR2 SQIVND (reference sequence). The CDR3 DNA follows: TGTGCCAGTAGTGGGGACAGGGCTCACTATGGCTACACCTTC. Its translation is CASSGDRAHYGYTF.

The genes are TRBV5-6 and TRBJ1-5; the D is unclear. The CDR3 extends over 15 amino acids. From germline, CDR1 is SGHDT and CDR2 YYEEEE. The germline V and J ends were trimmed by 0 bases and 3 bases, with 10 bases remaining between them. In DNA form, the CDR3 reads TGTGCCAGCAGCTTGGGTTTCAGGACCAATCAGCCCCAGCATTTT. Translated: CASSLGFRTNQPQHF.

This clonotype was observed a handful of times. The V call is TRBV9, the J call TRBJ1-4; D is uncertain. The CDR3 covers 16 residues. V dropped 0 bases and J dropped 5 bases, with 14 bases sitting between them. The germline CDR1 and CDR2 sequences are SGDLS and YYNGEE. DNA of the CDR3: TGTGCCAGCAGCGTAGGAGCCACGGGATTAAATGAAAAACTGTTTTTT. Translating gives CASSVGATGLNEKLFF.

V usage is TRBV3-1 and J usage is TRBJ2-3; 7 bases align to TRBD2. CDR3 length equals 16 residues. CDR1 and CDR2 from the germline V gene are LGHDT and YNNKEL (reference sequence). J gave up 0 bases and V 4 bases, and 7 bases lay outside the gene matches. The CDR3 coding sequence is TGTGCCAGCAGCCTAGGCAGCGGGACTAGCACAGATACGCAGTATTTT. Translated: CASSLGSGTSTDTQYF.

This clonotype was seen repeatedly, ten times or more. Being one base from a much bigger clone, this may be a read error. The V gene is TRBV7-2, the J gene TRBJ2-1; D is undetermined. Trimming shortened V by 5 bases and J by 0 bases, and 5 bases separated the two germline ends. Per the germline V gene, CDR1 is SGHTA and CDR2 is FQGNSA. This CDR3 spans 13 amino acids. CDR3 sequence (DNA): TGTGCCAGCAGCGCCGGCTCCTACAATGAGCAGTTCTTC. Translated, it gives CASSAGSYNEQFF.

This rearrangement joins TRBV5-1 to TRBJ2-1, with TRBD2 as a possible D gene (5 bases). The CDR3 has 18 residues. The germline CDR1 and CDR2 sequences are SGHRS and YFSETQ. Trimming pared 0 bases from V and 0 bases from J, leaving 16 bases between. The CDR3 sequence: CASSLVIFGIGSYNEQFF. As DNA, the CDR3 is TGCGCCAGCAGCTTGGTAATATTCGGGATCGGCTCCTACAATGAGCAGTTCTTC.

This clonotype has more than one count but fewer than ten. The chain carries TRBV5-6 and TRBJ1-2; D unresolved. Trimming took off 4 bases at V and 3 bases at J, with 10 bases between the two ends. Germline V gives CDR1 SGHDT, CDR2 YYEEEE. The length of the CDR3 is 13 residues. CDR3 sequence reads: CASSLGPDYGYTF. The CDR3, as DNA: TGTGCCAGCAGCCTTGGACCCGACTATGGCTACACCTTC.

This rearrangement joins TRBV5-1 to TRBJ1-1; 7 bases are a match to TRBD1. This CDR3 is 15 amino acids long. Germline V gene data show CDR1 as SGHRS and CDR2 as YFSETQ. Losses at the gene ends were 4 bases for V and 4 bases for J; bases not matched to a gene: 10. Here the CDR3 reads CASSRRQGSSTEAFF. CDR3 nucleotide sequence: TGCGCCAGCAGCCGTCGACAGGGTTCGAGCACTGAAGCTTTCTTT.

In regard to this clonotype: This may be a read error: a much more frequent sequence differs by one nucleotide. This chain connects TRBV5-1 to TRBJ2-1, with 7 bases fitting TRBD2. V was pared by 4 bases and J by 4 bases, with 11 bases of the junction left unmatched. Germline values: CDR1 SGHRS, CDR2 YFSETQ. CDR3 size: 16 residues. DNA of the CDR3: TGCGCCAGCAGCCCCCGAATAGTGGGGGGGTACAATGAGCAGTTCTTC. Translating it yields CASSPRIVGGYNEQFF.

About this clonotype: This may be a read error, as it is one base from a much larger clone. This chain uses TRBV7-2 with TRBJ2-1; D might be TRBD2 (6 bases). V lost 5 bases and J 10 bases, leaving 15 bases between the germline ends. The CDR3 is 13 amino acids. Germline-derived CDR1 and CDR2 are SGHTA and FQGNSA. In DNA form, the CDR3 reads TGTGCCAGCAGCCCGGGACTTCCTTACGAGCAGTTCTTC. This encodes CASSPGLPYEQFF.

A remark on this clonotype: Mismatch with germline at one junction end may stem from a read error. The CDR3: CVSSQLTSSYEQYF. CDR3 in DNA: TGTGTCAGCAGCCAATTGACAAGTTCCTACGAGCAGTACTTC. The genes are TRBV3-1 and TRBJ2-7; D remains ambiguous. CDR1 is LGHDT, CDR2 YNNKEL, per germline (reference sequence). This CDR3 region has 14 residues.

There are a few counts of this clonotype. The rearrangement links TRBV7-6 to TRBJ2-4; 9 nucleotides align to TRBD2. Germline V gene data show CDR1 as SGHVS and CDR2 as FNYEAQ. The CDR3 is 15 amino acids. With 7 bases clipped from V and 13 bases from J, the junction kept 17 bases outside the gene matches. The CDR3 DNA is TGTGCCAGCACCCTGGCGGGGGCTCAGCGGGGGGAGCAGTACTTC. Its protein is CASTLAGAQRGEQYF.

In its sample, this clonotype was seen many times. The DNA for the CDR3 is TGTGCCAGCAGCCAAGGGGCGGGGGGATCTCAAGAGACCCAGTACTTC. Translation gives CASSQGAGGSQETQYF. The chain has TRBV9 and TRBJ2-5; 8 bases map to TRBD2. Unmatched junction bases numbered 10, after V lost 4 bases and J lost 2 bases. Germline V gene lookup returns CDR1 SGDLS and CDR2 YYNGEE. The CDR3 is 16 amino acids. Using reference TRBV9 and TRBJ2-5 for the parts outside the CDR3, the full variable domain is DSGVTQTPKHLITATGQRVTLRCSPRSGDLSVYWYQQSLDQGLQFLIQYYNGEERAKGNILERFSAQQFPDLHSELNLSSLELGDSALYFCASSQGAGGSQETQYFGPGTRLLVL.

The J gene is TRBJ2-2, the V gene TRBV5-1, with D unclear. Germline V CDR1 and CDR2: SGHRS, YFSETQ. V lost 4 bases, J lost 4 bases, and 14 bases lay in between. The CDR3 length is 15 residues. Here the CDR3 DNA reads TGCGCCAGCAGCGGCTATCCTAAGGGCACCGGGGAGCTGTTTTTT. It encodes CASSGYPKGTGELFF.

In its sample, this clonotype was seen a few times. The chain is built from TRBV6-1 and TRBJ1-1; 8 bases align to TRBD1. From germline, CDR1 is MNHNS and CDR2 SASEGT. V gave up 4 bases and J gave up 7 bases; unmatched junction bases: 11. The CDR3 extends over 15 amino acids. The CDR3 region has the DNA TGTGCCAGCAGTGTTTTAATGACAGGGGCATTTGAAGCTTTCTTT. Translation gives CASSVLMTGAFEAFF.